This TCR beta chain comes out of a study of CD8 T cells in Susac syndrome. Random hexamers served to reverse transcribe roughly 0.45 to 1 ug RNA. The CDR3 of TCR beta was amplified by immunoSEQ multiplex PCR across 54 Vbeta and 13 Jbeta. TCRdb reprocessed the immunoSEQ multiplex PCR reads with MiXCR, giving one entry per CDR3 protein. The sample records 100,000 to 150,000 distinct CDR3 sequences, around 86% being singletons. V gave up 10 bases and J gave up 5 bases; unmatched junction bases: 10. The CDR3 consists of 14 residues. Germline V lookup: CDR1 LNHDA, CDR2 SQIVND (reference sequence). From blood CD8+ and CD4+ T cells, the TCR beta chain was sequenced.

This sequence joins TRBV19 and TRBJ1-1, with TRBD1 matching 10 bases. This receptor was identified in a human donor with multiple sclerosis. Sequencing input: CD8+ T cells from PBMCs. Here the CDR3 reads CATEVGTGVTEAFF. CDR3 in DNA: TGTGCCACCGAAGTCGGGACAGGGGTTACTGAAGCTTTCTTT. Drawing the rest from reference TRBV19 and TRBJ1-1, the complete variable domain is DGGITQSPKYLFRKEGQNVTLSCEQNLNHDAMYWYRQDPGQGLRLIYYSQIVNDFQKGDIAEGYSVSREKKESFPLTVTSAQKNPTAFYLCATEVGTGVTEAFFGQGTRLTVV.